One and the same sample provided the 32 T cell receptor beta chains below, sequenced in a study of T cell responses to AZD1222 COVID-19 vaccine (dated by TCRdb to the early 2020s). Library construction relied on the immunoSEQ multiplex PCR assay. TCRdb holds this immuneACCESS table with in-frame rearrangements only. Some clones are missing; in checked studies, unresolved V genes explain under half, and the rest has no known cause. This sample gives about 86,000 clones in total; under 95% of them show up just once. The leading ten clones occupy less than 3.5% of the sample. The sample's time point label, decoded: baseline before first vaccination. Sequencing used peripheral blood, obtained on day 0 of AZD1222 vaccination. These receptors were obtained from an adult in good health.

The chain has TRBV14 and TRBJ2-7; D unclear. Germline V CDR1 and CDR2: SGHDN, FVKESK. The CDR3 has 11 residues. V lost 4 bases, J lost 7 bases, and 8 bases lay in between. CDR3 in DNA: TGTGCCAGCAGCCCCTTGAGGGAGCAGTACTTC. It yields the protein CASSPLREQYF.

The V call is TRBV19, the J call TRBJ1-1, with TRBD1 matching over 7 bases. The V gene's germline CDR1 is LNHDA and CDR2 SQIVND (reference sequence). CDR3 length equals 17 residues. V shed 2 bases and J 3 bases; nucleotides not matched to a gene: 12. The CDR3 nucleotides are TGTGCCAGTAGTATACTGGTCGGGGCAGGGGGTCACACTGAAGCTTTCTTT. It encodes CASSILVGAGGHTEAFF.

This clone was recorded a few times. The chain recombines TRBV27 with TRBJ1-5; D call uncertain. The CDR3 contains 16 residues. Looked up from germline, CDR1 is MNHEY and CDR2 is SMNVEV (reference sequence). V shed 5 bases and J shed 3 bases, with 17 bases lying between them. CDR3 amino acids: CASSKIGRGYNQPQHF. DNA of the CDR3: TGTGCCAGCAGTAAGATAGGGAGAGGATACAATCAGCCCCAGCATTTT.

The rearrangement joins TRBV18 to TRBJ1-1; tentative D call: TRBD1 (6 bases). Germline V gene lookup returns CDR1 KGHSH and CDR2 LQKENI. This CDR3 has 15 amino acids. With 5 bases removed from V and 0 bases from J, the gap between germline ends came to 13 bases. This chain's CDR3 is CASSKAQGLNTEAFF. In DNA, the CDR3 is TGTGCCAGCTCAAAGGCTCAGGGGTTGAACACTGAAGCTTTCTTT.

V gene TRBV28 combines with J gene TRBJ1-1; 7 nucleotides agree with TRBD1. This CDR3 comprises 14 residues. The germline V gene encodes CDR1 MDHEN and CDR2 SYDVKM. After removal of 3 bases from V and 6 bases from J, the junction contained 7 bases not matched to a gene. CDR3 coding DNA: TGTGCCAGCAGTTTGAGGGGGCGCTTTTCTGAAGCTTTCTTT. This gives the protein CASSLRGRFSEAFF.

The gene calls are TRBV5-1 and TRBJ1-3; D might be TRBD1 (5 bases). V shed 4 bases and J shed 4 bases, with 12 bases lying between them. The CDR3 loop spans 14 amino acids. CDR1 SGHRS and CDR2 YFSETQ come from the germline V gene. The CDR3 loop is CASSHGTSGNTIYF. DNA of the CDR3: TGCGCCAGCAGCCACGGGACGTCCGGAAACACCATATATTTT. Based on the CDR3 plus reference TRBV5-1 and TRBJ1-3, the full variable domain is KAGVTQTPRYLIKTRGQQVTLSCSPISGHRSVSWYQQTPGQGLQFLFEYFSETQRNKGNFPGRFSGRQFSNSRSEMNVSTLELGDSALYLCASSHGTSGNTIYFGEGSWLTVV.

CDR3 sequence (DNA): TGTGCCAGCAGCCCTGGGTGGGATGAGCAGTTCTTC. Translation gives CASSPGWDEQFF. The V call is TRBV9, the J call TRBJ2-1; D call uncertain. CDR3 size: 12 residues. The V gene lost 4 bases and the J gene lost 8 bases, with 10 bases spanning the gap. Germline V gene data show CDR1 as SGDLS and CDR2 as YYNGEE.

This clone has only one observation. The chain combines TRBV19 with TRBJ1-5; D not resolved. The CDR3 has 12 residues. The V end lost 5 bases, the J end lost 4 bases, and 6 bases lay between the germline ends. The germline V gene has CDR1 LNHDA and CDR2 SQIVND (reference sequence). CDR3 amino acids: CASSVGNQPQHF. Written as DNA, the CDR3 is TGTGCCAGTAGTGTCGGGAATCAGCCCCAGCATTTT.

CDR3 coding DNA: TGTGCCAGCAGCTTCTCGTCAGGGTTCGGCTACACCTTC. As protein: CASSFSSGFGYTF. The chain couples TRBV11-2 to TRBJ1-2; a possible D gene is TRBD1 (5 bases). The germline V gene encodes CDR1 SGHAT and CDR2 FQNNGV. V lost 3 bases and J lost 8, with 13 bases in between. The CDR3 sequence is 13 residues long.

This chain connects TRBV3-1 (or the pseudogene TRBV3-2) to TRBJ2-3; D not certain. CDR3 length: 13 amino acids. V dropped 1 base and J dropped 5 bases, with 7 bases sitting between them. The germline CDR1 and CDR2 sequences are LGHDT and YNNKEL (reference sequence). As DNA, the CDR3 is TGTGCCAGCAGCCAAGGCGGTTTAGATACGCAGTATTTT. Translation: CASSQGGLDTQYF.

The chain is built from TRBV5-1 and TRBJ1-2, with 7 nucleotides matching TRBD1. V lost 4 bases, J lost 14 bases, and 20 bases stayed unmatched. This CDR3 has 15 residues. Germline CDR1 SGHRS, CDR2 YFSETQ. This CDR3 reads CASSRGSGEGATRTF. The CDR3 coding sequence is TGCGCCAGCAGCCGGGGATCAGGGGAGGGGGCTACGCGGACCTTC.

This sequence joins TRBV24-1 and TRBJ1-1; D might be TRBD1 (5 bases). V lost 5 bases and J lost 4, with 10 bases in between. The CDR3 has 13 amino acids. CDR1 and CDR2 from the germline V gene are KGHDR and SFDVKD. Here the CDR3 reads CATSGGGVTEAFF. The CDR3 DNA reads TGTGCCACCAGTGGGGGAGGGGTCACTGAAGCTTTCTTT.

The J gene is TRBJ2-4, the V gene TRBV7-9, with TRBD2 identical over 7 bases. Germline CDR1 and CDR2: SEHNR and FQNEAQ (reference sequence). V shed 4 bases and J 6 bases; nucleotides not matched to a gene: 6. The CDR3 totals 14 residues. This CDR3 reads CASSSSGMGNIQYF. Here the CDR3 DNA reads TGTGCCAGCAGCTCGAGCGGGATGGGAAACATTCAGTACTTC. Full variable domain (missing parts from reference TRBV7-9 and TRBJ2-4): DTGVSQNPRHKITKRGQNVTFRCDPISEHNRLYWYRQTLGQGPEFLTYFQNEAQLEKSRLLSDRFSAERPKGSFSTLEIQRTEQGDSAMYLCASSSSGMGNIQYFGAGTRLSVL.

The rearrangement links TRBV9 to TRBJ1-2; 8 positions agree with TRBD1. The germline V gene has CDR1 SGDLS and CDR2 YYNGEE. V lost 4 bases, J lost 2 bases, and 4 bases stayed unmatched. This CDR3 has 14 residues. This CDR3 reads CASSTRTGNYGYTF. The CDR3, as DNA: TGTGCCAGCAGCACCCGGACAGGGAACTATGGCTACACCTTC.

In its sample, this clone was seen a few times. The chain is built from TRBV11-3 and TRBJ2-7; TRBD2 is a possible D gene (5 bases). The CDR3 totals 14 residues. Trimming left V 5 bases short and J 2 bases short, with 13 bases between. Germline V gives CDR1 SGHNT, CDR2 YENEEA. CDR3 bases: TGTGCCAGCAGCCTATTCCCCGGGGCCTACGAGCAGTACTTC. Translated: CASSLFPGAYEQYF.

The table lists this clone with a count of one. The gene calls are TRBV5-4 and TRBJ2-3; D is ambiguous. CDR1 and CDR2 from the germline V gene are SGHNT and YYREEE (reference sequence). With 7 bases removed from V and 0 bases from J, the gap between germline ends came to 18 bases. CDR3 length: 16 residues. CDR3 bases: TGTGCCAGCCCAGCCCCCAAATCGGCTAGCACAGATACGCAGTATTTT. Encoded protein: CASPAPKSASTDTQYF.

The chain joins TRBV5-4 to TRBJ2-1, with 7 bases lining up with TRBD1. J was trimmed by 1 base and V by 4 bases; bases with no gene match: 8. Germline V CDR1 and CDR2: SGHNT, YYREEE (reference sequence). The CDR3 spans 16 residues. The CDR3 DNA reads TGTGCCAGCAGCCGACCACAGGGGCTTTCCTACAATGAGCAGTTCTTC. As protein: CASSRPQGLSYNEQFF.

The CDR3: CSVEGVGTEAFF. The DNA for the CDR3 is TGCAGCGTTGAAGGAGTGGGGACTGAAGCTTTCTTT. The chain has TRBV29-1 and TRBJ1-1; no firm D call. The germline gives CDR1 SQVTM, CDR2 ANQGSEA. V dropped 1 base and J dropped 5 bases, with 8 bases sitting between them. This CDR3 is 12 amino acids long. Filled out from reference TRBV29-1 and TRBJ1-1, the complete variable domain reads SAVISQKPSRDICQRGTSLTIQCQVDSQVTMMFWYRQQPGQSLTLIATANQGSEATYESGFVIDKFPISRPNLTFSTLTVSNMSPEDSSIYLCSVEGVGTEAFFGQGTRLTVV.

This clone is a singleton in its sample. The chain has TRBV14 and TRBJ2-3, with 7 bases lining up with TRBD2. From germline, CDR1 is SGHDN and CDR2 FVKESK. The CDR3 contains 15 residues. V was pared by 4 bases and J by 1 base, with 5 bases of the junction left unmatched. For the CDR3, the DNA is TGTGCCAGCAGCCTGGTGGCGGGGGGCACAGATACGCAGTATTTT. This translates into CASSLVAGGTDTQYF.

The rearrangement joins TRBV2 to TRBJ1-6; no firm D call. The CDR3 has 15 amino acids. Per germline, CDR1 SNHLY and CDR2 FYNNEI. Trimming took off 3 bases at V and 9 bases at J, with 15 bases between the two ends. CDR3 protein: CASSDQPGMGSPLHF. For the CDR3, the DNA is TGTGCCAGCAGTGATCAGCCAGGCATGGGTTCACCCCTCCACTTT.

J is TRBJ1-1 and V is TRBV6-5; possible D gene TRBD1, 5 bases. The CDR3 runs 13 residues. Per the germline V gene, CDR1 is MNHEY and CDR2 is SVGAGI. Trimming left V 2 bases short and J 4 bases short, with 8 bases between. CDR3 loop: CASSYRGGTEAFF. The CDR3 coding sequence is TGTGCCAGCAGTTACAGGGGCGGCACTGAAGCTTTCTTT.

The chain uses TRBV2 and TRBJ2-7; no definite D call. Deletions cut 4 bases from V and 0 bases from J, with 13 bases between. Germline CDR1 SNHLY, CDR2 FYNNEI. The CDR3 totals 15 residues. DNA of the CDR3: TGTGCCAGCAGTGCGGCCTCATCCGGCTCCTACGAGCAGTACTTC. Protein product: CASSAASSGSYEQYF.

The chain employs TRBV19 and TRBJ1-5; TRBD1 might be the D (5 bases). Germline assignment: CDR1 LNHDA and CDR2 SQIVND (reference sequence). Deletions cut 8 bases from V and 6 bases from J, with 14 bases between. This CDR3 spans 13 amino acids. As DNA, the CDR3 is TGTGCCAGTCGCTCGACGGGGGTTCAGCCCCAGCATTTT. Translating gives CASRSTGVQPQHF.

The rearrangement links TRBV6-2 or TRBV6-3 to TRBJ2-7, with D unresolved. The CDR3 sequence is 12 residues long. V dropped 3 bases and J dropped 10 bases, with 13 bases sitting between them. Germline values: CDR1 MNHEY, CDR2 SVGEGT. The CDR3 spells CASSYQHPEQYF. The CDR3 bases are TGTGCCAGCAGTTATCAACACCCCGAACAGTACTTC.

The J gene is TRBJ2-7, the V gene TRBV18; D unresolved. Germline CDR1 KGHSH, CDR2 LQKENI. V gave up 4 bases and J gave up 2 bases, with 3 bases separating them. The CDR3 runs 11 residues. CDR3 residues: CASSRTYEQYF. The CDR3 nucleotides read TGTGCCAGCTCACGCACCTACGAGCAGTACTTC.

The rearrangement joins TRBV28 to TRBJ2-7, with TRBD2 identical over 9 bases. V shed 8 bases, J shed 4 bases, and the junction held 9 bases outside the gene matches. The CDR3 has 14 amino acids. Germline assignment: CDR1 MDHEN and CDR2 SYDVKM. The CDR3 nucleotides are TGTGCCAGCTTAAACACTAGCGGGTTATACGAGCAGTACTTC. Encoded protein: CASLNTSGLYEQYF.

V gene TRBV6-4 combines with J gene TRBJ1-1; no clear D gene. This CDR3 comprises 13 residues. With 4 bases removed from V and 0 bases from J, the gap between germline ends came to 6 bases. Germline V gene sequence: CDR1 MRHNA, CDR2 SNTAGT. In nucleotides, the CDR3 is TGTGCCAGCAGTGCTCGGGTGAACACTGAAGCTTTCTTT. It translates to CASSARVNTEAFF.

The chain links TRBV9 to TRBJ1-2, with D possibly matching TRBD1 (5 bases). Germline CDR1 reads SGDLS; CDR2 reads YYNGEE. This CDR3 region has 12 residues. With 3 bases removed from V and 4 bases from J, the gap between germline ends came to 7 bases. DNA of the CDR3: TGTGCCAGCAGCGACGGGGGCTATGGCTACACCTTC. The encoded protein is CASSDGGYGYTF.

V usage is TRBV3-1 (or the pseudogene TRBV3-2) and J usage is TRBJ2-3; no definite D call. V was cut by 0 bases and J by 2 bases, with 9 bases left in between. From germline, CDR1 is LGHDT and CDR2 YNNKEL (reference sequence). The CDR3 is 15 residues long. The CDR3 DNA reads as TGTGCCAGCAGCCAAGAAGGGCTGCTCACAGATACGCAGTATTTT. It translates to CASSQEGLLTDTQYF.

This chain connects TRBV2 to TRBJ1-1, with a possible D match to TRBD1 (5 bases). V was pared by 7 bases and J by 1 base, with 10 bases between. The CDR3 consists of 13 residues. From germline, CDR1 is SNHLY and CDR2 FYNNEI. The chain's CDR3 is CASMKGPNTEAFF. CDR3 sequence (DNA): TGTGCCAGCATGAAGGGGCCGAACACTGAAGCTTTCTTT.

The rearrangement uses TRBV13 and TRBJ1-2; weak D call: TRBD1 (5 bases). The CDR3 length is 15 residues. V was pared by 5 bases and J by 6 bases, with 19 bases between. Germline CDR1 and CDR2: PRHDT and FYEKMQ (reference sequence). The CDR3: CASSPQAPGGDGYTF. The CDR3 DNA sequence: TGTGCCAGCAGCCCACAGGCCCCGGGGGGGGATGGCTACACCTTC.

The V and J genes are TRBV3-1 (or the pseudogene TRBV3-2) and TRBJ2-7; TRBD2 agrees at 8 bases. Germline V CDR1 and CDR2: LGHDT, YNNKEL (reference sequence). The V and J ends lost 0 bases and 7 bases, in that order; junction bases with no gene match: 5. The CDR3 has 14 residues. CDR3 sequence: CASSQEGGGLEQYF. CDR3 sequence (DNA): TGTGCCAGCAGCCAAGAAGGCGGGGGGCTGGAGCAGTACTTC.